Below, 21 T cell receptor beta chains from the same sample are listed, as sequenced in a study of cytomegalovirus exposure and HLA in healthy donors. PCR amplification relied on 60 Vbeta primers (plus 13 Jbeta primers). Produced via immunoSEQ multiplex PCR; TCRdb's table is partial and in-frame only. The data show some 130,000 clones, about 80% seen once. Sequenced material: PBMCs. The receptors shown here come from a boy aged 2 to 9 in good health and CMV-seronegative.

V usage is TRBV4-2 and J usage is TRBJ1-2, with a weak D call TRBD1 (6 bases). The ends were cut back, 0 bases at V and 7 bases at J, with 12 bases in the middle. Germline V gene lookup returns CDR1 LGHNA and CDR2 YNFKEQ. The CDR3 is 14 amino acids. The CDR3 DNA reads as TGTGCCAGCAGCCAAGAGGCAGGGGCTCTTGGCTACACCTTC. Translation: CASSQEAGALGYTF.

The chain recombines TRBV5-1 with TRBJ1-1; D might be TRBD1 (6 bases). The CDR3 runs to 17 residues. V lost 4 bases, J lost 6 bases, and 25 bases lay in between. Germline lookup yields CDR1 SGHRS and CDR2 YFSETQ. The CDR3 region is CASSPSAVGGVIAEAFF. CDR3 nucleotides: TGCGCCAGCAGCCCCTCCGCGGTAGGGGGGGTGATCGCTGAAGCTTTCTTT.

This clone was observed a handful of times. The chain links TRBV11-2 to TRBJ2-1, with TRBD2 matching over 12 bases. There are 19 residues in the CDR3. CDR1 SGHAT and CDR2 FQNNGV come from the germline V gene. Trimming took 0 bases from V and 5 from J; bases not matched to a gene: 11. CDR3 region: CASSLDIQTSGRWNNEQFF. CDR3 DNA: TGTGCCAGCAGCTTAGATATTCAGACTAGCGGGAGATGGAACAATGAGCAGTTCTTC.

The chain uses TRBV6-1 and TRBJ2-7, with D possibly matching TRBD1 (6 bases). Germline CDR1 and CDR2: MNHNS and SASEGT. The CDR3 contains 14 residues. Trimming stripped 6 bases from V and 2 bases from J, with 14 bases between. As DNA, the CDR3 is TGTGCCAGCAGAGGGGCGTGGACAGCCTACGAGCAGTACGTC. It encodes CASRGAWTAYEQYV.

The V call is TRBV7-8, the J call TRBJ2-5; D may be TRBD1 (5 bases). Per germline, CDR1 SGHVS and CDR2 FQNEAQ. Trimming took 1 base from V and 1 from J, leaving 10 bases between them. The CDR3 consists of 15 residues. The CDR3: CASSLGGRGQETQYF. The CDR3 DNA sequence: TGTGCCAGCAGCTTAGGAGGAAGGGGCCAAGAGACCCAGTACTTC.

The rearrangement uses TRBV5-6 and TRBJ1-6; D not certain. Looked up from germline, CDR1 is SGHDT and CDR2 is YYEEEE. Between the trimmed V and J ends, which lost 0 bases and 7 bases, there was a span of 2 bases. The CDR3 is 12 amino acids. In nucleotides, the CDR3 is TGTGCCAGCAGCTTGGCGAATTCACCCCTCCACTTT. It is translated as CASSLANSPLHF.

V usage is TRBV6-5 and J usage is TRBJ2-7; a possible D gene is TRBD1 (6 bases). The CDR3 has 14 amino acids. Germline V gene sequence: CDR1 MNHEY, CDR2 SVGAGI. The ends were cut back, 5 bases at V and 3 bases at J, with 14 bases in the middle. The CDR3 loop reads CASSEQGSIYEQYF. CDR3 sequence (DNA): TGTGCCAGCAGTGAACAGGGATCCATCTACGAGCAGTACTTC.

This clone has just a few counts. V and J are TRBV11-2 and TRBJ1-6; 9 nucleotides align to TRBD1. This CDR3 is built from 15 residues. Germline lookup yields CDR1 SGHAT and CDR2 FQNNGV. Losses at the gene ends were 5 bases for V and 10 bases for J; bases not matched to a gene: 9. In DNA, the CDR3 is TGTGCCAGCAGCCCCGGGACAGGGATGGTCTCACCCCTCCACTTT. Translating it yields CASSPGTGMVSPLHF.

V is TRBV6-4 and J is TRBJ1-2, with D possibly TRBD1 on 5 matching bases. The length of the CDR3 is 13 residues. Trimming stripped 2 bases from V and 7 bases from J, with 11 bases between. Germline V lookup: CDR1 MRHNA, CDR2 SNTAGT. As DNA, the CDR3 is TGTGCCAGCAGTGACGGGGAAACAGGTGGCTACACCTTC. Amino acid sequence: CASSDGETGGYTF.

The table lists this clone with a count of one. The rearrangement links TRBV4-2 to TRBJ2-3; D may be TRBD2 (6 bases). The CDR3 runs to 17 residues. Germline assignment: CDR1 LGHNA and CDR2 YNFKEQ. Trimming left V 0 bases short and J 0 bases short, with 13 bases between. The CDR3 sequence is CASSQDRDFPSTDTQYF. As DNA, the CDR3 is TGTGCCAGCAGCCAAGATAGGGACTTCCCTAGCACAGATACGCAGTATTTT.

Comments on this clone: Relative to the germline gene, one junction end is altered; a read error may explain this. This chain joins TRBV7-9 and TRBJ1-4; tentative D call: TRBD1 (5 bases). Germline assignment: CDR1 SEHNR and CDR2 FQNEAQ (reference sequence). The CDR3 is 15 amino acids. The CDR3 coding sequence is TGTTCCAGCAGCTTACAGAACCGCAGGGATGAAAAACTGTTTTTT. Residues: CSSSLQNRRDEKLFF.

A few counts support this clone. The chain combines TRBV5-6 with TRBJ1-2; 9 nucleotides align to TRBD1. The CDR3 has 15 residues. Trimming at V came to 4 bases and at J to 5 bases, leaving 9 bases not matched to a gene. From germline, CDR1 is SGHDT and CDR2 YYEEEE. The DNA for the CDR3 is TGTGCCAGCAGCCGGGACAGGGTGACGACTTATGGCTACACCTTC. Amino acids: CASSRDRVTTYGYTF.

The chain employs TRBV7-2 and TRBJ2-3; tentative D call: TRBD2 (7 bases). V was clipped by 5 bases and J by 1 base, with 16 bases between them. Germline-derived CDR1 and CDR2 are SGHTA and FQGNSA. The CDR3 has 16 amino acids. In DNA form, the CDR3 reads TGTGCCAGCAGCCACTATGGGGGGGCGGGCACAGATACGCAGTATTTT. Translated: CASSHYGGAGTDTQYF.

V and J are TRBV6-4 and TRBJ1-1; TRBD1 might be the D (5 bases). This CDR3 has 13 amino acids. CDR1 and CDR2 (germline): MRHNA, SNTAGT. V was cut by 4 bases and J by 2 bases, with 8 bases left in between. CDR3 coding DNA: TGTGCCAGCAGTGGGGGGGAAAACACTGAAGCTTTCTTT. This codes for CASSGGENTEAFF.

The CDR3 is CASSIDGATEAFF. The CDR3 DNA reads TGTGCCAGTAGTATAGATGGGGCGACTGAAGCTTTCTTT. The chain employs TRBV19 and TRBJ1-1; a possible D gene is TRBD1 (5 bases). The CDR3 loop spans 13 amino acids. V was pared by 0 bases and J by 5 bases, with 7 bases between. Germline V gene lookup returns CDR1 LNHDA and CDR2 SQIVND (reference sequence).

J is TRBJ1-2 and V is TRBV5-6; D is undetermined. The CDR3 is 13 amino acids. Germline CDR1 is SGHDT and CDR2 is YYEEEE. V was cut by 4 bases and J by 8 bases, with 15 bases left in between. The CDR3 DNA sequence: TGTGCCAGCAGCCCGGGTACCCTGGAGGGCTACACCTTC. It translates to CASSPGTLEGYTF.

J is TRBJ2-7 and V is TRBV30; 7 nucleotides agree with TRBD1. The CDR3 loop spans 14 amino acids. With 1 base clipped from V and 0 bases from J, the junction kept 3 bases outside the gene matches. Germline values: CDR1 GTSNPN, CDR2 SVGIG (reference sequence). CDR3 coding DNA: TGTGCCTGGAGTGGGACAGGAGCCTCCTACGAGCAGTACTTC. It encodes CAWSGTGASYEQYF.

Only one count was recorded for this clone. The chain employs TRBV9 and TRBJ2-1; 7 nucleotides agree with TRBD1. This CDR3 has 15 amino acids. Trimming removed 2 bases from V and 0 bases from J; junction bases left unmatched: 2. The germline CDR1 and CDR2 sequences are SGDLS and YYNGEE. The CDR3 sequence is CASSVGTASYNEQFF. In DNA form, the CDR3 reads TGTGCCAGCAGCGTCGGGACAGCCTCCTACAATGAGCAGTTCTTC.

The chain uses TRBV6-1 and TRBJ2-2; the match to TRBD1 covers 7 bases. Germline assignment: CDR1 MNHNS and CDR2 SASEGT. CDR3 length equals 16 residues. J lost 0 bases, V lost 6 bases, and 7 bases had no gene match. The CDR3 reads CASRERDRTNTGELFF. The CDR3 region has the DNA TGTGCCAGCAGAGAAAGGGACAGAACGAACACCGGGGAGCTGTTTTTT.

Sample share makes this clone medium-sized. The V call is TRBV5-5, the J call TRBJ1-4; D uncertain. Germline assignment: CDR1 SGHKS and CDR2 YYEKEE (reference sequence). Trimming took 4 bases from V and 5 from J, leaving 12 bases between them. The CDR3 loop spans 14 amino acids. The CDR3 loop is CASSAPYRNEKLFF. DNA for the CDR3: TGTGCCAGCAGCGCGCCCTATAGAAATGAAAAACTGTTTTTT.

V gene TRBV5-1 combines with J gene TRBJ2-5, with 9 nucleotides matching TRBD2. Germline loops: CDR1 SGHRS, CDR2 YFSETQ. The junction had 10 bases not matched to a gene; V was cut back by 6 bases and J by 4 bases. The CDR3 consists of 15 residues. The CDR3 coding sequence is TGCGCCAGCAAGGTTATAGCTAGCGGGACAGAGACCCAGTACTTC. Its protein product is CASKVIASGTETQYF.